This T cell receptor beta chain emerged from a study of blood T cells in healthy people across ages. The V segment lost 2 bases and the J segment 3 bases; nucleotides outside the gene matches: 15. CDR3 length equals 19 residues. Per the germline V gene, CDR1 is SGHTA and CDR2 is FQGNSA. This clonotype was detected a few times. Its antigen is currently unknown. PCR was performed a second time for about 7 to 12 cycles using a sample-barcoded 5' primer and a J-beta primer mix. MiXCR, run by TCRdb on the 5' RACE reads, gives a single entry per CDR3 protein. The profile shows around 940,000 distinct CDR3 sequences, roughly 47% of them singletons. Study-wide points: It was not known whether donors were CMV positive (a possible confounder of expanded clonotype changes).

This receptor was taken from an older woman in good health. Sequencing was done on a sample of blood. The chain combines TRBV7-2 with TRBJ2-2; TRBD2 matches at 7 bases. CDR3 protein: CASSLSGLRLRYDTGELFF. The CDR3 nucleotides are TGTGCCAGCAGCTTATCGGGACTACGACTCCGATACGACACCGGGGAGCTGTTTTTT.